One sample yielded the 18 T cell receptor beta chains listed below, sequenced in a study of T cell responses to AZD1222 COVID-19 vaccine. Assay used: immunoSEQ multiplex PCR; TCRdb lists only in-frame clones, some missing. There are about 100,000 clones in the sample; roughly nine tenths occur only once, and around 15% lies in the top ten. This specimen was peripheral blood, taken on day 0 of AZD1222 vaccination. The source is an adult in good health.

The V call is TRBV4-1, the J call TRBJ1-3; D not certain. There are 14 residues in the CDR3. The V gene's germline CDR1 is MGHRA and CDR2 YSYEKL. The V and J ends lost 2 bases and 0 bases respectively, with 5 bases between them. This CDR3 reads CASSQFSSGNTIYF. In nucleotides, the CDR3 is TGCGCCAGCAGCCAATTTTCCTCTGGAAACACCATATATTTT.

V is TRBV18 and J is TRBJ1-6; D not certain. The CDR3 covers 16 residues. Germline V gene sequence: CDR1 KGHSH, CDR2 LQKENI. V dropped 1 base and J dropped 0 bases, with 7 bases sitting between them. Here the CDR3 reads CASSPRGSSYNSPLHF. CDR3 nucleotides: TGTGCCAGCTCACCACGCGGGTCCTCCTATAATTCACCCCTCCACTTT.

The V call is TRBV7-6, the J call TRBJ2-7, with D possibly called TRBD1 or TRBD2 (5 bases each). Germline CDR1 SGHVS, CDR2 FNYEAQ. The CDR3 has 15 amino acids. Trimming cost V 1 base and J 2 bases, with 12 bases left between them. CDR3 protein: CASSLEARGAYEQYF. As DNA, the CDR3 is TGTGCCAGCAGCTTAGAGGCGAGAGGGGCCTACGAGCAGTACTTC.

The CDR3 DNA is TGTGCCAGCAGTACCGTAGACAGGGGGTACGAGCAGTACTTC. As protein: CASSTVDRGYEQYF. The rearrangement uses TRBV6-5 and TRBJ2-7, with 9 bases that match TRBD1. The CDR3 extends over 14 amino acids. V lost 5 bases to trimming and J lost 4 bases; unmatched junction nucleotides: 6. The germline V gene encodes CDR1 MNHEY and CDR2 SVGAGI.

V and J are TRBV10-3 and TRBJ2-3, with D unresolved. Trimming left V 0 bases short and J 1 base short, with 14 bases between. CDR1 is ENHRY, CDR2 SYGVKD, per germline. The CDR3 contains 17 residues. CDR3 sequence (DNA): TGTGCCATCAGTGAGTCGAGTCTAGGTGGTGGCACAGATACGCAGTATTTT. Translated, it gives CAISESSLGGGTDTQYF.

The rearrangement links TRBV6-5 to TRBJ2-1; 9 bases line up with TRBD1. The germline V gene encodes CDR1 MNHEY and CDR2 SVGAGI. J was trimmed by 9 bases and V by 8 bases; bases with no gene match: 8. The CDR3 loop spans 13 amino acids. DNA for the CDR3: TGTGCCAGCGCGACAGGGGGACGGGTTGAGCAGTTCTTC. This sequence encodes CASATGGRVEQFF.

This chain joins TRBV2 and TRBJ2-2; the D is unclear. Germline CDR1 reads SNHLY; CDR2 reads FYNNEI. The V and J ends lost 6 bases and 3 bases respectively, with 5 bases between them. CDR3 length: 12 residues. The DNA of the CDR3 is TGTGCCAGCAGGGATTACACCGGGGAGCTGTTTTTT. Amino acids: CASRDYTGELFF. The full variable domain, in which reference TRBV2 and TRBJ2-2 provide the parts outside the CDR3, is EPEVTQTPSHQVTQMGQEVILRCVPISNHLYFYWYRQILGQKVEFLVSFYNNEISEKSEIFDDQFSVERPDGSNFTLKIRSTKLEDSAMYFCASRDYTGELFFGEGSRLTVL.

The gene calls are TRBV12-3 or TRBV12-4 and TRBJ1-5; D gene ambiguous. Between the trimmed V and J ends, which lost 6 bases and 5 bases, there was a span of 11 bases. There are 13 residues in the CDR3. Here the CDR3 DNA reads TGTGCCAGCAGGGTACAAGTCGATCAGCCCCAGCATTTT. This codes for CASRVQVDQPQHF.

A single count supports this clone. The chain is built from TRBV7-8 and TRBJ1-5; D is undetermined. This CDR3 spans 15 amino acids. The germline V and J ends were trimmed by 5 bases and 2 bases, with 13 bases remaining between them. Looked up from germline, CDR1 is SGHVS and CDR2 is FQNEAQ. The chain's CDR3 is CASSPRVFGNQPQHF. CDR3 sequence (DNA): TGTGCCAGCAGCCCCCGGGTTTTCGGCAATCAGCCCCAGCATTTT.

CDR3 nucleotide sequence: TGTGCCAGCAGTTTAGGTGACAGTGAAGCTTTCTTT. Its translation is CASSLGDSEAFF. The rearrangement links TRBV6-2 or TRBV6-3 to TRBJ1-1, with D perhaps matching TRBD1 (5 bases). The germline CDR1 and CDR2 sequences are MNHEY and SVGEGT. The CDR3 spans 12 residues. V lost 4 bases, J lost 7 bases, and 10 bases lay in between.

This sequence joins TRBV6-5 and TRBJ2-1; D remains ambiguous. Trimming stripped 2 bases from V and 0 bases from J, with 8 bases between. The CDR3 is made up of 15 amino acids. Per the germline V gene, CDR1 is MNHEY and CDR2 is SVGAGI. CDR3 sequence reads: CASSYNTNSYNEQFF. The CDR3 region has the DNA TGTGCCAGCAGTTACAACACAAACTCCTACAATGAGCAGTTCTTC.

This sequence joins TRBV6-6 and TRBJ1-3, with 7 bases fitting TRBD1. This CDR3 has 14 amino acids. Germline CDR1 is MNHNY and CDR2 is SVGAGI (reference sequence). Losses at the gene ends were 7 bases for V and 0 bases for J; bases not matched to a gene: 3. This chain's CDR3 is CASIGTASGNTIYF. Here the CDR3 DNA reads TGTGCCAGCATCGGGACAGCCTCTGGAAACACCATATATTTT.

V usage is TRBV12-5 and J usage is TRBJ1-4; the match to TRBD1 covers 8 bases. The CDR3 extends over 14 amino acids. J was trimmed by 3 bases and V by 5 bases; bases with no gene match: 2. CDR1 and CDR2 (germline): LGHNT, FRNRAP. In nucleotides, the CDR3 is TGTGCTAGTGGTCTGGGACAGGCTAATGAAAAACTGTTTTTT. Its protein is CASGLGQANEKLFF.

This clone has only one observation. The V gene is TRBV6-1, the J gene TRBJ2-7; a weak D match, TRBD2 (6 bases). V was cut by 2 bases and J by 3 bases, with 14 bases left in between. Per germline, CDR1 MNHNS and CDR2 SASEGT. The CDR3 length is 15 residues. The CDR3 DNA sequence: TGTGCCAGCAGTGAAATGCATCAGGGACTCTACGAGCAGTACTTC. Translation: CASSEMHQGLYEQYF.

The chain uses TRBV5-1 and TRBJ1-2; 9 bases agree with TRBD1. V shed 2 bases and J 4 bases; nucleotides not matched to a gene: 6. CDR3 length: 15 residues. The germline V gene has CDR1 SGHRS and CDR2 YFSETQ. The CDR3 is CASSLQGAQGYGYTF. CDR3 in DNA: TGCGCCAGCAGCTTACAGGGGGCGCAGGGCTATGGCTACACCTTC.

The J gene is TRBJ2-5, the V gene TRBV30, with D uncertain. Trimming left V 0 bases short and J 5 bases short, with 4 bases between. This CDR3 contains 11 residues. Germline-derived CDR1 and CDR2 are GTSNPN and SVGIG (reference sequence). The CDR3 protein is CAWSVRETQYF. The CDR3 DNA is TGTGCCTGGAGTGTACGGGAGACCCAGTACTTC.

The chain joins TRBV19 to TRBJ1-2, with D possibly matching TRBD1 (5 bases). V shed 10 bases and J shed 3 bases, with 21 bases lying between them. Looked up from germline, CDR1 is LNHDA and CDR2 is SQIVND (reference sequence). The CDR3 length is 15 residues. The CDR3 reads CATHTGGSHDYGYTF. CDR3 DNA sequence: TGTGCCACCCACACAGGAGGGTCCCACGACTATGGCTACACCTTC.

The chain combines TRBV6-1 with TRBJ1-2; tentative D call: TRBD1 (6 bases). This CDR3 has 16 residues. V gave up 2 bases and J gave up 4 bases, with 17 bases separating them. Germline CDR1 and CDR2: MNHNS and SASEGT. The CDR3 protein is CASSERWQGRGYGYTF. The CDR3 DNA is TGTGCCAGCAGTGAACGATGGCAGGGGAGGGGCTATGGCTACACCTTC.